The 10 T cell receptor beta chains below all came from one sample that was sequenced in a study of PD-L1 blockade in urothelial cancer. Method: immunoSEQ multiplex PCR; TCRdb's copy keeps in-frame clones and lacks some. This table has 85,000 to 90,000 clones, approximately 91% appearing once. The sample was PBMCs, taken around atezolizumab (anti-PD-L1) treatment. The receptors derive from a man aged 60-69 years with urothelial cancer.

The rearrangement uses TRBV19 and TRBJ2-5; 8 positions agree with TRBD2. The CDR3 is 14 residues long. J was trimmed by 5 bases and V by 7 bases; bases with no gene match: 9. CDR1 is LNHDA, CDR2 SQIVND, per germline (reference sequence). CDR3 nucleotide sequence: TGTGCCAGTAAGCCGGGGGGGCCGTGGGAGACCCAGTACTTC. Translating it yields CASKPGGPWETQYF.

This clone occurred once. In nucleotides, the CDR3 is TGTGCCAGCAGTATGGGACAGATAATCTCTGGAAACACCATATATTTT. This translates into CASSMGQIISGNTIYF. V usage is TRBV28 and J usage is TRBJ1-3; 7 bases match TRBD1. From germline, CDR1 is MDHEN and CDR2 SYDVKM. CDR3 length: 16 amino acids. The V segment lost 5 bases and the J segment 0 bases; nucleotides outside the gene matches: 7.

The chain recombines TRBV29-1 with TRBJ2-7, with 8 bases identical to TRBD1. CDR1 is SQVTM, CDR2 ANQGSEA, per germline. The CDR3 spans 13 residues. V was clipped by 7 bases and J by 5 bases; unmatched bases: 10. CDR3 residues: CSAATGAVNEQYF. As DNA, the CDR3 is TGCAGCGCTGCGACAGGGGCGGTAAACGAGCAGTACTTC.

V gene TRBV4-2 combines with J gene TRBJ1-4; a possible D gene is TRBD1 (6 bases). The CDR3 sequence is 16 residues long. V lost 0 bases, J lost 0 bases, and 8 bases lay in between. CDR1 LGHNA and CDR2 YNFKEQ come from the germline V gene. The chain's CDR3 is CASSQDWTATNEKLFF. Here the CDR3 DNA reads TGTGCCAGCAGCCAAGATTGGACAGCAACTAATGAAAAACTGTTTTTT.

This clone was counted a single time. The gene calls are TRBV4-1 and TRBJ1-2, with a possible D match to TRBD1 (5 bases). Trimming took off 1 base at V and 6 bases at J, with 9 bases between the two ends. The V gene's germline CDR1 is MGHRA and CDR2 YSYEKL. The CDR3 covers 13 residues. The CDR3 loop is CASSQVGGDGYTF. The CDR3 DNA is TGCGCCAGCAGCCAAGTTGGGGGGGATGGCTACACCTTC.

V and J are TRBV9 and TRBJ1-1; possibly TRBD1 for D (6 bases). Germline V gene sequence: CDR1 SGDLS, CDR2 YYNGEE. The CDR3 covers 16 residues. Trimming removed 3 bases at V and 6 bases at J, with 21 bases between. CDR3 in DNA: TGTGCCAGCAGCGAGGGCCTGGGGCAGGGGATCGCTGAAGCTTTCTTT. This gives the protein CASSEGLGQGIAEAFF.

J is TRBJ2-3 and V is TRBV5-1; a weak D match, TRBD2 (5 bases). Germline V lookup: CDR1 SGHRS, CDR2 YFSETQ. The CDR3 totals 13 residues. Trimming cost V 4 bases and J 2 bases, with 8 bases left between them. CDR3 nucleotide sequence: TGCGCCAGCAGCAACGGACTCACAGATACGCAGTATTTT. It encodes CASSNGLTDTQYF.

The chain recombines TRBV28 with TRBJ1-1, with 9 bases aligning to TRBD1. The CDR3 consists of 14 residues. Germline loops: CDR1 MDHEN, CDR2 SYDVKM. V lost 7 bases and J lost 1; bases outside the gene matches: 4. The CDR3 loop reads CASNNRGRNTEAFF. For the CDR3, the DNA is TGTGCCAGCAACAACAGGGGGCGGAACACTGAAGCTTTCTTT.

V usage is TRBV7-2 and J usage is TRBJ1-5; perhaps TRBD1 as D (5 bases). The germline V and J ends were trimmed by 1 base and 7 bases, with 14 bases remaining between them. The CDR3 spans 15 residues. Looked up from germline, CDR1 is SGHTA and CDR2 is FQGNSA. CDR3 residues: CASSLVGGVDQPQHF. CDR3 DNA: TGTGCCAGCAGCTTAGTAGGAGGGGTAGACCAGCCCCAGCATTTT.

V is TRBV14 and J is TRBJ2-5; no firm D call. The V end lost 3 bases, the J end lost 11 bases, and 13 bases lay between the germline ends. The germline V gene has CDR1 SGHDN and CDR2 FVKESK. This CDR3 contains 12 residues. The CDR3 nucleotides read TGTGCCAGCAGCCAGGTTCGTCCTCGGCAGTACTTC. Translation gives CASSQVRPRQYF.